This TCR beta chain was sequenced during a study of beta chain features in type 1 diabetes. At the level of the study: Over 85,000,000 sorted cells were examined across all samples. General study findings and limits: Among all four CD4+ subsets, Type 1 diabetes patients had TCRB CDR3s that were moderately but significantly shorter. Among type 1 diabetes patients, VDJ junctions had fewer insertions and more deletions. A potential PCR bias toward shorter templates would be equal in patient and control samples.

As regards this clone: Its target is not known.

Germline lookup yields CDR1 SGHAT and CDR2 FQNNGV. The length of the CDR3 is 17 residues. The V and J ends lost 7 bases and 4 bases respectively, with 22 bases between them. Since all of the isolated RNA was reverse transcribed, expressed TCRB transcripts were what got sequenced. The study sequenced naive, central memory and regulatory T cell samples to an average of about 3.57 million reads. Only in-frame clones appear in the TCRdb table, and some are missing; sequencing was by immunoSEQ multiplex PCR. The table has around 97,000 clones, 25% to 35% seen once. This sequence joins TRBV11-2 and TRBJ2-2; weak D call: TRBD2 (5 bases). The origin of this receptor is a woman between 18 and 29 years old with type 1 diabetes. Material for sequencing was central memory CD4+ T cells from blood. CDR3 sequence (DNA): TGTGCCAGCACCTTCCCAACGGGGTTGCGAGGCACCGGGGAGCTGTTTTTT. This encodes CASTFPTGLRGTGELFF. The full variable domain, its missing parts supplied by reference TRBV11-2 and TRBJ2-2, is EAGVAQSPRYKIIEKRQSVAFWCNPISGHATLYWYQQILGQGPKLLIQFQNNGVVDDSQLPKDRFSAERLKGVDSTLKIQPAKLEDSAVYLCASTFPTGLRGTGELFFGEGSRLTVL.